These T cell receptor beta chains were read from a single sample in a study of PD-L1 blockade in urothelial cancer. Sequencing used immunoSEQ multiplex PCR; TCRdb keeps in-frame clones, though not all of them. The data contain about 84,000 clones, more than 90% of them singletons. This material consisted of PBMCs, taken around atezolizumab (anti-PD-L1) treatment. The receptor set was obtained from a man aged 60 to 75 with urothelial cancer. Both conserved end residues are part of each CDR3. D genes are given only for firm matches. Size is omitted from some rows. Given values are once, few, many or a class for expanded clones.

v_gene,d_gene,j_gene,abundance,CDR3aa,CDR3nt
TRBV9,TRBD1,TRBJ1-2,once,CASRGTGKRGYTF,TGTGCCAGCAGGGGGACAGGGAAGCGTGGCTACACCTTC
TRBV29-1,TRBD2,TRBJ2-1,-,CSVIAGGYSEQFF,TGCAGCGTTATAGCGGGGGGGTACTCTGAGCAGTTCTTC
TRBV4-3,-,TRBJ2-1,-,CASSPGWPDPGYEQFF,TGCGCCAGCAGCCCCGGATGGCCTGATCCGGGGTATGAGCAGTTCTTC
TRBV7-2,-,TRBJ2-4,-,CASSSTRQGGIQYF,TGTGCCAGCAGCTCCACGCGACAGGGAGGCATTCAGTACTTC
TRBV7-2,-,TRBJ2-4,-,CASSPGSGIQYF,TGTGCCAGCAGCCCCGGATCGGGCATTCAGTACTTC
TRBV9,TRBD2,TRBJ2-3,-,CASTRGGDTQYF,TGTGCCAGCACCCGGGGGGGCGATACGCAGTATTTT
TRBV7-3,-,TRBJ2-2,-,CASRSGGEVGELFF,TGTGCCAGCCGGAGTGGGGGCGAGGTCGGGGAGCTGTTTTTT
TRBV19,TRBD2,TRBJ2-2,once,CASSIGGRTGELFF,TGTGCCAGTAGTATAGGCGGGAGGACCGGGGAGCTGTTTTTT
TRBV15,TRBD1,TRBJ1-1,-,CATSRVRQGKLRNTEAFF,TGTGCCACCAGCAGAGTCCGACAGGGAAAACTAAGGAACACTGAAGCTTTCTTT
TRBV9,-,TRBJ2-5,-,CASSTRSGTPEETQYF,TGTGCCAGCAGCACCCGCTCCGGGACTCCCGAGGAGACCCAGTACTTC
TRBV4-3,-,TRBJ1-6,-,CASSQATESSYNSPLHF,TGCGCCAGCAGCCAAGCGACAGAGAGCTCCTATAATTCACCCCTCCACTTT
TRBV6-5,-,TRBJ1-5,-,CASSYFPPGSNQPQHF,TGTGCCAGCAGTTACTTCCCCCCGGGGAGCAATCAGCCCCAGCATTTT
TRBV19,TRBD1,TRBJ2-5,-,CASKYKGQLQETQYF,TGTGCCAGTAAATATAAGGGACAGCTCCAAGAGACCCAGTACTTC
TRBV9,-,TRBJ2-4,few,CAFGGYETKNIQYF,TGTGCCTTCGGAGGGTACGAGACCAAAAACATTCAGTACTTC
TRBV5-5,TRBD1,TRBJ1-5,-,CASSSGQNSNQPQHF,TGTGCCAGCAGCTCGGGACAGAATAGCAATCAGCCCCAGCATTTT
TRBV7-3,TRBD2,TRBJ2-1,-,CASSSGLAGGENEQFF,TGTGCCAGCAGCTCGGGACTAGCGGGGGGAGAGAATGAGCAGTTCTTC
TRBV19,-,TRBJ2-1,-,CASSIRRDEQFF,TGTGCCAGTAGTATACGGAGGGATGAGCAGTTCTTC
TRBV2,-,TRBJ1-1,-,CASSAQGGNTEAFF,TGTGCCAGCAGTGCCCAGGGCGGGAACACTGAAGCTTTCTTT